What follows are 18 T cell receptor beta chains derived from one specimen sequenced in a study of blood T cells in healthy people across ages. Through a sample-barcoded 5' primer and a J-beta primer mix, a second PCR was run for about 6 to 11 cycles. TCRdb recomputed calls from the 5' RACE reads with MiXCR, one row per CDR3 protein. Of about 1.4 million distinct CDR3 sequences listed, approximately 59% are singletons. What was sequenced was blood. These receptors all stem from a man aged 18 to 30 in good health.

Turning to this clonotype: One end of the junction fails to match germline, which may point to a read error. The chain combines TRBV4-2 with TRBJ1-2, with D possibly TRBD1 on 6 matching bases. The CDR3 totals 15 residues. The germline V gene has CDR1 LGHNA and CDR2 YNFKEQ. CDR3 nucleotides: TGTGCCGGCAGCCAAGAGGACAGCCCAGGCTATGGCTACACCTTC. Protein: CAGSQEDSPGYGYTF.

This clonotype was observed a handful of times. This chain joins TRBV20-1 and TRBJ1-1; no firm D call. The CDR3 has 15 residues. CDR1 is DFQATT, CDR2 SNEGSKA, per germline (reference sequence). V was shortened by 0 bases and J by 3 bases, with 14 bases between the two germline ends. CDR3 sequence reads: CSARDGGREYTEAFF. For the CDR3, the DNA is TGCAGTGCTAGAGATGGAGGACGGGAATACACTGAAGCTTTCTTT.

The chain uses TRBV20-1 and TRBJ1-6; no firm D call. The CDR3 loop spans 15 amino acids. Germline assignment: CDR1 DFQATT and CDR2 SNEGSKA (reference sequence). V was shortened by 5 bases and J by 7 bases, with 18 bases between the two germline ends. Here the CDR3 DNA reads TGCAGTGCTGGGGTTCGAGGGATTTGGAATTCACCCCTCCACTTT. It translates to CSAGVRGIWNSPLHF.

This sequence joins TRBV6-6 and TRBJ2-1, with 7 bases that match TRBD1. CDR1 and CDR2 from the germline V gene are MNHNY and SVGAGI (reference sequence). CDR3 length: 12 residues. The ends lost 7 bases at V and 10 bases at J; junction bases unmatched: 7. The CDR3 region is CASIEGQYEQFF. CDR3 DNA: TGTGCCAGCATCGAGGGACAGTACGAGCAGTTCTTC.

V usage is TRBV25-1 and J usage is TRBJ2-2, with D tentatively TRBD1 or TRBD2 (5 bases each). The CDR3 has 15 residues. Trimming removed 4 bases from V and 3 bases from J, with 12 bases in between. CDR1 and CDR2 from the germline V gene are MGHDK and SYGVNS. DNA of the CDR3: TGTGCCAGCAGTGGGGACCGGGACCACACCGGGGAGCTGTTTTTT. It encodes CASSGDRDHTGELFF.

The V gene is TRBV15, the J gene TRBJ2-3; possible D gene TRBD2, 5 bases. This CDR3 is built from 15 residues. In germline, CDR1 is LNHNV, CDR2 YYDKDF (reference sequence). Trimming shortened V by 5 bases and J by 2 bases, and 14 bases separated the two germline ends. This CDR3 reads CATSDTRYNTDTQYF. CDR3 nucleotide sequence: TGTGCCACCAGCGACACTAGGTATAACACAGATACGCAGTATTTT.

The CDR3 sequence is CASSPGTSGGDYNEQFF. The DNA for the CDR3 is TGTGCCAGCAGTCCCGGGACTAGCGGGGGTGACTACAATGAGCAGTTCTTC. The chain carries TRBV12-3 or TRBV12-4 and TRBJ2-1, with 14 positions matching TRBD2. The CDR3 has 17 residues. The V gene end was trimmed by 5 bases and the J gene end by 3 bases; junction bases not matched to a gene: 6.

This clonotype was seen a handful of times. At one of its ends the junction is not consistent with the germline gene, which may arise from a read error. The CDR3 DNA follows: TGCAGTGCTAGAAACCCCGCGGGCAACCAGCCCCAGCATTTT. It encodes CSARNPAGNQPQHF. The chain joins TRBV20-1 to TRBJ1-5, with D unclear. The CDR3 is 14 residues long. Germline CDR1 and CDR2: DFQATT and SNEGSKA (reference sequence).

The chain has TRBV15 and TRBJ1-5; D not certain. Per germline, CDR1 LNHNV and CDR2 YYDKDF (reference sequence). There are 15 residues in the CDR3. V shed 0 bases and J shed 7 bases, with 13 bases lying between them. CDR3 in DNA: TGTGCCACCAGCAGAGATTCAGGAGCAGCCCAGCCCCAGCATTTT. Translation: CATSRDSGAAQPQHF.

The V call is TRBV3-1, the J call TRBJ2-5, with unresolved D. The CDR3 is made up of 18 amino acids. V was pared by 4 bases and J by 1 base, with 22 bases between. CDR1 is LGHDT, CDR2 YNNKEL, per germline (reference sequence). The CDR3 protein is CASSPYSFDSVVQETQYF. CDR3 in DNA: TGTGCCAGCAGCCCCTACTCCTTCGACTCGGTGGTCCAAGAGACCCAGTACTTC.

The chain links TRBV10-3 to TRBJ1-4, with TRBD1 as a possible D gene (5 bases). CDR1 ENHRY and CDR2 SYGVKD come from the germline V gene. The CDR3 is 14 residues long. Trimming shortened V by 2 bases and J by 3 bases, and 7 bases separated the two germline ends. This CDR3 is CAISEEGPNEKLFF. The CDR3 DNA sequence: TGTGCCATCAGTGAGGAGGGGCCTAATGAAAAACTGTTTTTT.

This clonotype was seen a few times. This rearrangement joins TRBV12-3 or TRBV12-4 to TRBJ2-1; D perhaps matches TRBD2 (5 bases). Trimming removed 5 bases at V and 2 bases at J, with 22 bases between. This CDR3 is 18 amino acids long. DNA for the CDR3: TGTGCCAGCAGTCCTGCCCGGGATCACCAACGGGCCTACAATGAGCAGTTCTTC. Protein: CASSPARDHQRAYNEQFF.

This clonotype was found a few times. The chain employs TRBV4-1 and TRBJ2-7; no clear D. CDR1 and CDR2 from the germline V gene are MGHRA and YSYEKL. The CDR3 totals 13 residues. The V end lost 3 bases, the J end lost 1 base, and 7 bases lay between the germline ends. The CDR3 here is CASSQYTSYEQYF. CDR3 DNA sequence: TGCGCCAGCAGCCAGTACACTTCCTACGAGCAGTACTTC.

This clonotype was counted between two and nine times. The chain joins TRBV29-1 to TRBJ1-2; D is ambiguous. The CDR3 length is 11 residues. CDR1 is SQVTM, CDR2 ANQGSEA, per germline. V was shortened by 4 bases and J by 5 bases, with 8 bases between the two germline ends. The CDR3 here is CSVGGPYGYTF. CDR3 in DNA: TGCAGCGTTGGAGGACCTTATGGCTACACCTTC.

This chain joins TRBV9 and TRBJ2-1; no firm D call. The CDR3 spans 15 residues. Per germline, CDR1 SGDLS and CDR2 YYNGEE. The V and J ends lost 3 bases and 3 bases respectively, with 13 bases between them. CDR3 DNA sequence: TGTGCCAGCAGCGAGGATGCAGGTTACTACAATGAGCAGTTCTTC. This codes for CASSEDAGYYNEQFF.

This clonotype turned up a few times. This chain uses TRBV18 with TRBJ2-7; D uncertain. CDR1 KGHSH and CDR2 LQKENI come from the germline V gene. The CDR3 consists of 13 residues. V lost 2 bases and J lost 0, with 5 bases in between. Written as DNA, the CDR3 is TGTGCCAGCTCACCATCAGCCTCCTACGAGCAGTACTTC. Encoded protein: CASSPSASYEQYF. The variable domain in full, completed from reference TRBV18 and TRBJ2-7, reads NAGVMQNPRHLVRRRGQEARLRCSPMKGHSHVYWYRQLPEEGLKFMVYLQKENIIDESGMPKERFSAEFPKEGPSILRIQQVVRGDSAAYFCASSPSASYEQYFGPGTRLTVT.

The rearrangement links TRBV7-9 to TRBJ1-5, with D possibly being TRBD1 (5 bases). The CDR3 spans 17 residues. Trimming cost V 0 bases and J 3 bases, with 15 bases left between them. Per the germline V gene, CDR1 is SEHNR and CDR2 is FQNEAQ (reference sequence). This CDR3 is CASSLARAGTLNQPQHF. As DNA, the CDR3 is TGTGCCAGCAGCTTAGCGCGGGCAGGGACCCTCAATCAGCCCCAGCATTTT.

Written as DNA, the CDR3 is TGTGCCAGCAGCTTAGGTTACAGCACAGATACGCAGTATTTT. The encoded protein is CASSLGYSTDTQYF. The chain joins TRBV11-2 to TRBJ2-3; D gene unclear. The V gene's germline CDR1 is SGHAT and CDR2 FQNNGV. The V end was cut by 1 base, the J end by 0 bases, with 5 bases between. The CDR3 is 14 amino acids.